Listed below are T cell receptor beta chains from one sample, sequenced in a study of technical replicates of blood from a few donors. The method was immunoSEQ multiplex PCR; TCRdb's version includes in-frame clones alone and lacks a portion of them. The sample includes some 80,000 clones, about 97% of them seen just once. Input material: T cells isolated from PBMCs. The receptors stem from a human donor in good health. Both conserved end residues are part of each CDR3. The order of the fields is clone size, J gene, D gene, V gene, CDR3 protein, CDR3 DNA. The D gene is left open where the match is weak. Some rows mark clone size as missing; the rest say once, few, many or name a class of expanded clone.

>NA|TRBJ1-3|NA|TRBV9
CASSVVGEPISGNTIYF
TGTGCCAGCAGCGTAGTGGGAGAGCCGATCTCTGGAAACACCATATATTTT
>few|TRBJ1-2|NA|TRBV2
CASRGGGSDGYTF
TGTGCCAGCAGAGGCGGGGGAAGCGATGGCTACACCTTC
>NA|TRBJ2-7|TRBD1|TRBV6-1
CASSGRQGSTYEQYF
TGTGCCAGCAGTGGGAGACAGGGTTCAACCTACGAGCAGTACTTC
>NA|TRBJ2-1|TRBD2|TRBV7-3
CASSISSGSAYNEQFF
TGTGCCAGCAGCATATCTAGCGGGTCCGCATACAATGAGCAGTTCTTC
>NA|TRBJ2-4|TRBD2|TRBV28
CASSPGLAGVIQYF
TGTGCCAGCAGCCCGGGACTAGCGGGAGTCATTCAGTACTTC
>NA|TRBJ1-1|NA|TRBV28
CAGRTTNTEAFF
TGTGCCGGAAGGACTACGAACACTGAAGCTTTCTTT
>once|TRBJ1-1|NA|TRBV27
CASNWMGGDTEAFF
TGTGCCAGCAATTGGATGGGCGGGGACACTGAAGCTTTCTTT
>once|TRBJ2-3|TRBD2|TRBV4-2
CASSLLAGADTQYF
TGTGCCAGCAGCCTTCTAGCGGGAGCAGATACGCAGTATTTT
>NA|TRBJ2-2|NA|TRBV7-2
CASSLDYTGELFF
TGTGCCAGCAGCTTAGACTACACCGGGGAGCTGTTTTTT
>NA|TRBJ2-1|NA|TRBV7-9
CASSVKDGVTYNEQFF
TGTGCCAGCAGCGTCAAGGACGGGGTCACCTACAATGAGCAGTTCTTC
>NA|TRBJ2-7|NA|TRBV7-9
CASSDPFETASSYEQYF
TGTGCCAGCAGCGATCCTTTCGAGACAGCGAGCTCCTACGAGCAGTACTTC
>NA|TRBJ2-1|TRBD1|TRBV19
CASRDRGKNEQFF
TGTGCCAGCCGGGACAGGGGCAAGAATGAGCAGTTCTTC
>NA|TRBJ2-5|TRBD2|TRBV10-3
CAISEGSSGHQETQYF
TGTGCCATCAGTGAGGGTAGTAGCGGGCACCAAGAGACCCAGTACTTC
>NA|TRBJ1-5|NA|TRBV2
CASSEDGGEGQPQHF
TGTGCCAGCAGTGAAGATGGGGGGGAAGGCCAGCCCCAGCATTTT
>NA|TRBJ2-3|NA|TRBV7-2
CASSLNGGTTDTQYF
TGTGCCAGCAGCTTAAACGGCGGGACCACAGATACGCAGTATTTT
>NA|TRBJ1-2|NA|TRBV27
CASSMSSLPNYGYTF
TGTGCCAGCAGCATGAGCTCGCTACCTAACTATGGCTACACCTTC
>once|TRBJ2-5|TRBD2|TRBV30
CAWSGVKREATRETQYF
TGTGCCTGGTCTGGGGTGAAGCGGGAGGCCACAAGGGAGACCCAGTACTTC
>NA|TRBJ2-7|TRBD2|TRBV7-9
CASSDFSGRRGEQYF
TGTGCCAGCAGCGACTTTAGCGGGAGACGCGGCGAGCAGTACTTC
>NA|TRBJ1-5|NA|TRBV25-1
CASSEWARNQPQHF
TGTGCCAGCAGTGAATGGGCCCGAAATCAGCCCCAGCATTTT
>NA|TRBJ2-5|NA|TRBV6-1
CASSSETQYF
TGTGCCAGCAGTTCGGAGACCCAGTACTTC
>NA|TRBJ2-7|NA|TRBV19
CASTPDTNYEQYF
TGTGCCAGTACCCCAGACACCAACTACGAGCAGTACTTC
>NA|TRBJ2-1|NA|TRBV5-1
CASGPWGLSNEQFF
TGCGCCAGCGGCCCCTGGGGGCTGAGCAATGAGCAGTTCTTC
>NA|TRBJ2-1|TRBD2|TRBV6-5
CASSSSASGKNEQFF
TGTGCCAGCAGTTCCTCGGCTAGCGGGAAAAATGAGCAGTTCTTC
>NA|TRBJ2-1|NA|TRBV15
CATSREGLRDEQFF
TGTGCCACCAGCAGAGAGGGGCTTAGGGATGAGCAGTTCTTC
>NA|TRBJ2-7|TRBD1|TRBV5-1
CASSLGTGVYEQYF
TGCGCCAGCAGCTTGGGGACAGGGGTGTACGAGCAGTACTTC
>NA|TRBJ2-2|TRBD1|TRBV5-1
CASSVDRGDTGELFF
TGCGCCAGCAGTGTCGACAGGGGAGATACCGGGGAGCTGTTTTTT
>NA|TRBJ2-1|NA|TRBV6-1
CASSEWLPDNEQFF
TGTGCCAGCAGTGAATGGCTCCCCGACAATGAGCAGTTCTTC
>NA|TRBJ2-5|NA|TRBV7-8
CASSLGQSQETQYF
TGTGCCAGCAGCTTAGGACAGAGCCAAGAGACCCAGTACTTC
>NA|TRBJ2-1|TRBD1|TRBV9
CASSAEDRGHQFF
TGTGCCAGCAGCGCGGAAGACAGGGGGCATCAGTTCTTC
>NA|TRBJ2-7|NA|TRBV7-9
CASSEAGSSYEQYF
TGTGCCAGCTCGGAGGCCGGGTCTTCCTACGAGCAGTACTTC
>NA|TRBJ2-3|NA|TRBV7-9
CASSLEVGSYAPDTQYF
TGTGCCAGCAGCTTAGAGGTCGGGAGCTATGCCCCAGATACGCAGTATTTT
>NA|TRBJ1-2|NA|TRBV11-2
CASSTGRVYGYTF
TGTGCCAGCAGCACGGGTCGGGTCTATGGCTACACCTTC
>NA|TRBJ2-1|TRBD2|TRBV27
CASSTSAYNEQFF
TGTGCCAGCAGCACTAGCGCTTACAATGAGCAGTTCTTC
>NA|TRBJ1-2|NA|TRBV7-9
CASSFMDRPF
TGTGCCAGCAGCTTTATGGACAGACCCTTC
>NA|TRBJ2-1|TRBD1|TRBV28
CASSPAWDRGGNEQFF
TGTGCCAGCAGCCCCGCCTGGGACAGGGGGGGCAATGAGCAGTTCTTC
>NA|TRBJ1-5|TRBD1|TRBV28
CASKLDREINQPQHF
TGTGCCAGCAAATTGGACAGGGAGATTAATCAGCCCCAGCATTTT
>NA|TRBJ1-2|NA|TRBV6-5
CAGRTEGYTF
TGTGCCGGCCGGACAGAAGGCTACACCTTC
>NA|TRBJ1-1|NA|TRBV11-3
CASSLKPLPEAFF
TGTGCCAGCAGCTTAAAGCCCCTACCGGAAGCTTTCTTT
>NA|TRBJ2-7|TRBD2|TRBV19
CASTGRAGGPGQYF
TGTGCCAGTACGGGCCGAGCGGGAGGGCCAGGGCAGTACTTC
>NA|TRBJ1-3|NA|TRBV5-1
CASRQGTTGNTIYF
TGCGCCAGCAGGCAGGGGACGACTGGAAACACCATATATTTT
>NA|TRBJ2-2|NA|TRBV2
CASSAWGGGNTGELFF
TGTGCCAGCAGTGCGTGGGGGGGCGGGAACACCGGGGAGCTGTTTTTT
>NA|TRBJ2-1|TRBD2|TRBV5-1
CASSLVRGSSYNEQFF
TGCGCCAGCAGCTTGGTACGCGGGAGCTCCTACAATGAGCAGTTCTTC
>NA|TRBJ2-5|NA|TRBV2
CASRRESAGQETQYF
TGTGCCAGCAGGAGGGAGTCGGCTGGACAAGAGACCCAGTACTTC
>NA|TRBJ2-1|TRBD2|TRBV7-9
CASSSSGREGNEQFF
TGTGCCAGCAGTTCTAGCGGGAGGGAGGGCAATGAGCAGTTCTTC
>NA|TRBJ1-2|NA|TRBV7-9
CASSLGSYGYTF
TGTGCCAGCAGCCTTGGGAGCTATGGCTACACCTTC
>NA|TRBJ2-7|NA|TRBV2
CASSEGRLSYEQYF
TGTGCCAGCAGTGAAGGGCGACTATCCTACGAGCAGTACTTC
>NA|TRBJ2-5|NA|TRBV5-4
CASSLVEWQETQYF
TGTGCCAGCAGCTTGGTAGAGTGGCAAGAGACCCAGTACTTC
>NA|TRBJ1-4|NA|TRBV28
CASSLNGENEKLFF
TGTGCCAGCAGTTTAAACGGGGAAAATGAAAAACTGTTTTTT
>few|TRBJ2-7|TRBD2|TRBV5-1
CASSTSGRSTNEQYF
TGCGCCAGCAGCACTAGCGGGAGGAGTACAAACGAGCAGTACTTC
>NA|TRBJ2-3|NA|TRBV7-2
CASSLVRADTQYF
TGTGCCAGCAGCTTAGTTCGCGCAGATACGCAGTATTTT
>NA|TRBJ2-1|TRBD2|TRBV9
CASSVANGRPPNEQFF
TGTGCCAGCAGCGTAGCTAACGGGAGGCCCCCTAATGAGCAGTTCTTC